These 10 T cell receptor beta chains originate from one sample sequenced in a study of blood T cell repertoires in COVID-19. TCRdb's table, derived via immunoSEQ multiplex PCR, lists solely in-frame clones and lacks some. The data contain about 380,000 clones, almost 90% of them seen just once; the ten biggest clones take up around 7%. Sample: peripheral blood. These receptors originate from a man aged 18 to 29 with active or convalescent COVID-19.

The rearrangement links TRBV18 to TRBJ1-2, with D maybe TRBD1 (6 bases). The germline V and J ends were trimmed by 3 bases and 7 bases, with 15 bases remaining between them. CDR1 is KGHSH, CDR2 LQKENI, per germline. This CDR3 comprises 14 residues. CDR3 sequence reads: CASSPLGTGIGYTF. As DNA, the CDR3 is TGTGCCAGCTCACCGCTCGGAACAGGGATTGGCTACACCTTC.

The CDR3 loop reads CASSEGTSRHQPQHF. For the CDR3, the DNA is TGTGCCAGTAGTGAGGGGACAAGCCGTCACCAGCCCCAGCATTTT. The rearrangement joins TRBV19 to TRBJ1-5; weak D call: TRBD1 (6 bases). The ends were cut back, 5 bases at V and 7 bases at J, with 18 bases in the middle. Germline V gene sequence: CDR1 LNHDA, CDR2 SQIVND (reference sequence). The CDR3 sequence is 15 residues long.

This chain joins TRBV5-6 and TRBJ2-7, with 7 bases matching TRBD2. Germline V gene data show CDR1 as SGHDT and CDR2 as YYEEEE. V shed 2 bases and J 0 bases; nucleotides not matched to a gene: 14. The CDR3 covers 18 residues. CDR3 sequence (DNA): TGTGCCAGCAGCTTAAGGGACTATAGTCCCAGTAGCTCCTACGAGCAGTACTTC. Translation gives CASSLRDYSPSSSYEQYF.

The chain recombines TRBV18 with TRBJ2-5; 11 bases fit TRBD2. There are 15 residues in the CDR3. The junction had 1 base not matched to a gene; V was cut back by 3 bases and J by 1 base. The germline CDR1 and CDR2 sequences are KGHSH and LQKENI. This CDR3 reads CASSPTSGGQETQYF. The CDR3 coding sequence is TGTGCCAGCTCACCTACTAGCGGGGGCCAAGAGACCCAGTACTTC. The full variable domain, with the rest looked up from reference TRBV18 and TRBJ2-5, is NAGVMQNPRHLVRRRGQEARLRCSPMKGHSHVYWYRQLPEEGLKFMVYLQKENIIDESGMPKERFSAEFPKEGPSILRIQQVVRGDSAAYFCASSPTSGGQETQYFGPGTRLLVL.

The chain links TRBV19 to TRBJ1-1; 8 bases align to TRBD1. There are 15 residues in the CDR3. CDR1 is LNHDA and CDR2 is SQIVND in the germline V gene (reference sequence). V lost 4 bases and J lost 3; bases outside the gene matches: 7. The CDR3 sequence: CASSSPGGADTEAFF. As DNA, the CDR3 is TGTGCCAGTAGTAGTCCAGGGGGCGCGGACACTGAAGCTTTCTTT. Looking up the rest from reference TRBV19 and TRBJ1-1 gives the full variable domain: DGGITQSPKYLFRKEGQNVTLSCEQNLNHDAMYWYRQDPGQGLRLIYYSQIVNDFQKGDIAEGYSVSREKKESFPLTVTSAQKNPTAFYLCASSSPGGADTEAFFGQGTRLTVV.

The V gene is TRBV11-1, the J gene TRBJ2-2; perhaps TRBD1 as D (5 bases). Germline CDR1 and CDR2: SGHAT and FQDESV (reference sequence). V lost 2 bases and J 1 base, leaving 8 bases between the germline ends. This CDR3 contains 15 residues. DNA for the CDR3: TGTGCCAGCAGCTTAAGGACAAAGAACACCGGGGAGCTGTTTTTT. Translation gives CASSLRTKNTGELFF.

The sample holds one count of this clone. This chain connects TRBV15 to TRBJ2-7; 10 nucleotides line up with TRBD2. CDR1 LNHNV and CDR2 YYDKDF come from the germline V gene (reference sequence). Losses at the gene ends were 2 bases for V and 5 bases for J; bases not matched to a gene: 9. CDR3 length: 16 residues. CDR3 in amino acids: CATSRRRAGGPDEQYF. The DNA of the CDR3 is TGTGCCACCAGCAGAAGGCGAGCGGGAGGGCCTGACGAGCAGTACTTC.

The genes are TRBV18 and TRBJ2-1, with 11 bases lining up with TRBD2. The V segment lost 5 bases and the J segment 8 bases; nucleotides outside the gene matches: 8. The CDR3 has 15 residues. Looked up from germline, CDR1 is KGHSH and CDR2 is LQKENI. The CDR3 DNA is TGTGCCAGCTCATACACTAGCGGGAGTATCTATGAGCAGTTCTTC. Encoded protein: CASSYTSGSIYEQFF.

V usage is TRBV5-1 and J usage is TRBJ1-1, with D tentatively TRBD1 (6 bases). V was trimmed by 4 bases and J by 2 bases, leaving 18 bases between them. There are 16 residues in the CDR3. The germline V gene has CDR1 SGHRS and CDR2 YFSETQ. The CDR3 bases are TGCGCCAGCAGCCAGCCGGATGCGGACAGTAACACTGAAGCTTTCTTT. Protein: CASSQPDADSNTEAFF.

This clone was seen only once. The rearrangement joins TRBV10-3 to TRBJ2-3, with unresolved D. V lost 3 bases and J lost 0, with 7 bases in between. The germline CDR1 and CDR2 sequences are ENHRY and SYGVKD. The length of the CDR3 is 14 residues. The chain's CDR3 is CAISDPGSTDTQYF. The CDR3 bases are TGTGCCATCAGTGACCCCGGGAGCACAGATACGCAGTATTTT.